Below, 14 T cell receptor beta chains from the same sample are listed, as sequenced in a study of blood T cell repertoires in COVID-19. Repertoires were generated with immunoSEQ multiplex PCR, while TCRdb's copy carries only in-frame clones and drops some. The table records 300,000 to 450,000 clones, 89% of them present only once. The sample comprised peripheral blood. Receptors originate from a woman aged 30 to 39 with COVID-19, enrolled during active disease.

The V gene is TRBV28, the J gene TRBJ2-7; 7 bases are shared with TRBD1. CDR1 MDHEN and CDR2 SYDVKM come from the germline V gene. The trim removed 2 bases at V and 2 bases at J, leaving 3 bases unmatched. The CDR3 covers 14 residues. This chain's CDR3 is CASSLATGPYEQYF. CDR3 nucleotide sequence: TGTGCCAGCAGTTTAGCGACAGGGCCCTACGAGCAGTACTTC.

The chain recombines TRBV7-9 with TRBJ1-1; D is perhaps TRBD1 (5 bases). The germline V gene has CDR1 SEHNR and CDR2 FQNEAQ (reference sequence). Trimming pared 5 bases from V and 0 bases from J, leaving 7 bases between. The CDR3 is 13 amino acids. CDR3 coding DNA: TGTGCCAGCAGCGGAGGGGTGAACACTGAAGCTTTCTTT. This gives the protein CASSGGVNTEAFF.

J is TRBJ1-5 and V is TRBV6-2 or TRBV6-3; no firm D call. Trimming stripped 2 bases from V and 15 bases from J, with 14 bases between. The CDR3 has 12 residues. CDR1 and CDR2 from the germline V gene are MNHEY and SVGEGT. The CDR3 region is CASSYEEMDRHF. The CDR3 coding sequence is TGTGCCAGCAGTTACGAGGAAATGGATCGGCATTTT.

The chain joins TRBV7-8 to TRBJ1-1; 10 bases fit TRBD1. The trim removed 0 bases at V and 4 bases at J, leaving 5 bases unmatched. This CDR3 has 16 residues. Germline loops: CDR1 SGHVS, CDR2 FQNEAQ. DNA for the CDR3: TGTGCCAGCAGCTTAGCGGGACAGGGGTCCAGCACTGAAGCTTTCTTT. It translates to CASSLAGQGSSTEAFF. The variable domain in full, completed from reference TRBV7-8 and TRBJ1-1, reads GAGVSQSPRYKVAKRGQDVALRCDPISGHVSLFWYQQALGQGPEFLTYFQNEAQLDKSGLPSDRFFAERPEGSVSTLKIQRTQQEDSAVYLCASSLAGQGSSTEAFFGQGTRLTVV.

This chain links TRBV27 with TRBJ2-1; D may be TRBD1 (5 bases). Germline CDR1 reads MNHEY; CDR2 reads SMNVEV (reference sequence). The CDR3 consists of 12 residues. Deletions cut 4 bases from V and 9 bases from J, with 10 bases between. CDR3 in amino acids: CASSSQGIEQFF. Written as DNA, the CDR3 is TGTGCCAGCAGTTCGCAGGGTATTGAGCAGTTCTTC.

This clone was counted between two and nine times. V and J are TRBV7-8 and TRBJ1-1, with TRBD1 as a possible D gene (5 bases). The CDR3 extends over 14 amino acids. Germline V gives CDR1 SGHVS, CDR2 FQNEAQ. Between the trimmed V and J ends, which lost 0 bases and 2 bases, there was a span of 7 bases. The CDR3: CASSLAGANTEAFF. Here the CDR3 DNA reads TGTGCCAGCAGCTTAGCAGGGGCAAACACTGAAGCTTTCTTT.

The DNA for the CDR3 is TGTGCCAGCAGCTTAAACAGTCCTAACACCGGGGAGCTGTTTTTT. Translating gives CASSLNSPNTGELFF. The V call is TRBV7-8, the J call TRBJ2-2; D is unclear. This CDR3 has 15 amino acids. Trimming pared 2 bases from V and 2 bases from J, leaving 9 bases between. Germline CDR1 SGHVS, CDR2 FQNEAQ.

The chain uses TRBV29-1 and TRBJ1-5, with 8 nucleotides matching TRBD1. This CDR3 has 15 amino acids. Germline V gene sequence: CDR1 SQVTM, CDR2 ANQGSEA. V shed 4 bases, J shed 8 bases, and the junction held 13 bases outside the gene matches. CDR3 sequence (DNA): TGCAGCGTTGCTGAAAGACAGGGGACAGGAGAGCCCCAGCATTTT. Its protein is CSVAERQGTGEPQHF.

The chain combines TRBV6-5 with TRBJ1-6, with TRBD1 matching over 9 bases. The V gene end was trimmed by 6 bases and the J gene end by 7 bases; junction bases not matched to a gene: 1. Germline CDR1 and CDR2: MNHEY and SVGAGI. The CDR3 is made up of 13 amino acids. The CDR3 spells CASSDRGNSPLHF. The DNA for the CDR3 is TGTGCCAGCAGCGACAGGGGGAATTCACCCCTCCACTTT.

The V and J genes are TRBV5-1 and TRBJ2-2; D is perhaps TRBD2 (5 bases). The germline V and J ends were trimmed by 1 base and 5 bases, with 9 bases remaining between them. CDR1 and CDR2 (germline): SGHRS, YFSETQ. This CDR3 has 14 residues. CDR3 sequence reads: CASSLWSGTGELFF. The CDR3 DNA is TGCGCCAGCAGCTTGTGGTCGGGAACCGGGGAGCTGTTTTTT.

The chain joins TRBV27 to TRBJ1-1, with no clear D. The CDR3 runs 18 residues. V lost 2 bases to trimming and J lost 3 bases, with 22 bases between them. Germline values: CDR1 MNHEY, CDR2 SMNVEV (reference sequence). Here the CDR3 reads CASSLKYRAGGMHTEAFF. The CDR3 DNA sequence: TGTGCCAGCAGTTTAAAATATCGGGCAGGAGGGATGCACACTGAAGCTTTCTTT.

The J gene is TRBJ2-7, the V gene TRBV7-9; maybe TRBD2 (6 bases). The CDR3 runs 16 residues. CDR1 is SEHNR, CDR2 FQNEAQ, per germline (reference sequence). V lost 0 bases, J lost 2 bases, and 14 bases lay in between. CDR3 coding DNA: TGTGCCAGCAGCTTAGCCCGGGGAGGAGAGACCTACGAGCAGTACTTC. Amino acid sequence: CASSLARGGETYEQYF.

The rearrangement links TRBV21-1 to TRBJ1-1. TRBV21-1 is recorded as a pseudogene. The CDR3 covers 17 residues. The CDR3 DNA is TGTGCCAGCAGAAATGGGCCCTGGGGAGGCTTTGGCACTGAAGCTTTCTTT. This sequence encodes CASRNGPWGGFGTEAFF.

The chain recombines TRBV9 with TRBJ2-3, with 10 bases identical to TRBD2. V lost 0 bases and J lost 5; bases outside the gene matches: 9. Germline lookup yields CDR1 SGDLS and CDR2 YYNGEE. This CDR3 has 17 residues. The CDR3 region is CASSVGLPGLARDTQYF. The CDR3 DNA sequence: TGTGCCAGCAGCGTAGGCCTCCCGGGACTAGCGAGAGATACGCAGTATTTT.